Following are 9 T cell receptor beta chains from one sample sequenced in a study of cytomegalovirus exposure and HLA in healthy donors. Vbeta (60) and Jbeta (13) primers were used in the PCR. Generated by immunoSEQ multiplex PCR, the TCRdb table keeps only in-frame clones and is missing some. The data contain about 160,000 clones, over 70% of them singletons. Sequences were obtained from PBMCs. These receptors were obtained from a woman aged 30 to 39 in good health and CMV-seronegative.

The CDR3 coding sequence is TGTGCCAGCAGCTTAGAGGCCGACACTGAAGCTTTCTTT. Amino acid sequence: CASSLEADTEAFF. The gene calls are TRBV11-2 and TRBJ1-1, with D unclear. Germline V gene data show CDR1 as SGHAT and CDR2 as FQNNGV. Deletions cut 0 bases from V and 3 bases from J, with 5 bases between. This CDR3 is built from 13 residues.

V gene TRBV30 combines with J gene TRBJ1-5; no reliable D call. This CDR3 spans 15 amino acids. CDR1 and CDR2 (germline): GTSNPN, SVGIG (reference sequence). Trimming took off 2 bases at V and 4 bases at J, with 15 bases between the two ends. CDR3 in DNA: TGTGCCTGGAGTCAACTCGGGAGGACTAATCAGCCCCAGCATTTT. Protein: CAWSQLGRTNQPQHF.

The chain employs TRBV27 and TRBJ2-7, with TRBD1 matching 7 bases. Trimming took 5 bases from V and 3 from J; bases not matched to a gene: 4. This CDR3 comprises 13 residues. Per germline, CDR1 MNHEY and CDR2 SMNVEV (reference sequence). CDR3 protein: CASSIGTVYEQYF. The CDR3 region has the DNA TGTGCCAGCAGTATCGGGACAGTCTACGAGCAGTACTTC.

This clone has just a few counts. In nucleotides, the CDR3 is TGTGCCAGCAGCTTGGCACTAGCGGGGGGCGATGAGCAGTTCTTC. Residues: CASSLALAGGDEQFF. The chain employs TRBV5-4 and TRBJ2-1; 12 nucleotides match TRBD2. The CDR3 has 15 amino acids. V lost 0 bases and J lost 8; bases outside the gene matches: 3. The germline V gene has CDR1 SGHNT and CDR2 YYREEE (reference sequence).

The genes are TRBV5-5 and TRBJ2-5; possibly TRBD2 for D (6 bases). The CDR3 extends over 14 amino acids. The V gene's germline CDR1 is SGHKS and CDR2 YYEKEE (reference sequence). V was trimmed by 4 bases and J by 1 base, leaving 11 bases between them. CDR3 protein: CASSPQTSQETQYF. CDR3 in DNA: TGTGCCAGCAGCCCACAGACTAGCCAAGAGACCCAGTACTTC.

Worth noting for this clone: A read error may produce the germline difference seen at one junction end. The genes are TRBV29-1 and TRBJ2-7; 9 nucleotides agree with TRBD2. In germline, CDR1 is SQVTM, CDR2 ANQGSEA. This CDR3 spans 14 amino acids. CDR3 bases: TGCAGCGTGGAAGGCTTAGCGGGGGTCAGCGAGCAGTACTTC. The encoded protein is CSVEGLAGVSEQYF.

The V and J genes are TRBV11-2 and TRBJ2-2, with 7 bases fitting TRBD1. Germline CDR1 SGHAT, CDR2 FQNNGV. The CDR3 spans 16 residues. Unmatched junction bases numbered 5, after V lost 1 base and J lost 3 bases. In DNA form, the CDR3 reads TGTGCCAGCAGCTTAGGAGAGGGGGCTCACACCGGGGAGCTGTTTTTT. Protein sequence: CASSLGEGAHTGELFF.

This sequence joins TRBV2 and TRBJ1-5; 8 bases are a match to TRBD1. The V gene's germline CDR1 is SNHLY and CDR2 FYNNEI. The CDR3 extends over 14 amino acids. V shed 4 bases, J shed 5 bases, and the junction held 4 bases outside the gene matches. The CDR3 DNA follows: TGTGCCAGCAGTGGGCAGGGGGCCTATCAGCCCCAGCATTTT. This sequence encodes CASSGQGAYQPQHF. Full variable domain (remainder filled in from reference TRBV2 and TRBJ1-5): EPEVTQTPSHQVTQMGQEVILRCVPISNHLYFYWYRQILGQKVEFLVSFYNNEISEKSEIFDDQFSVERPDGSNFTLKIRSTKLEDSAMYFCASSGQGAYQPQHFGDGTRLSIL.

This chain links TRBV2 with TRBJ2-5, with TRBD2 matching over 11 bases. The junction had 3 bases not matched to a gene; V was cut back by 4 bases and J by 5 bases. Germline-derived CDR1 and CDR2 are SNHLY and FYNNEI. The CDR3 runs to 14 residues. Written as DNA, the CDR3 is TGTGCCAGCAGTGCATGGACTAGCGGGGAGACCCAGTACTTC. Its translation: CASSAWTSGETQYF. The full variable domain, in which reference TRBV2 and TRBJ2-5 provide the parts outside the CDR3, is EPEVTQTPSHQVTQMGQEVILRCVPISNHLYFYWYRQILGQKVEFLVSFYNNEISEKSEIFDDQFSVERPDGSNFTLKIRSTKLEDSAMYFCASSAWTSGETQYFGPGTRLLVL.